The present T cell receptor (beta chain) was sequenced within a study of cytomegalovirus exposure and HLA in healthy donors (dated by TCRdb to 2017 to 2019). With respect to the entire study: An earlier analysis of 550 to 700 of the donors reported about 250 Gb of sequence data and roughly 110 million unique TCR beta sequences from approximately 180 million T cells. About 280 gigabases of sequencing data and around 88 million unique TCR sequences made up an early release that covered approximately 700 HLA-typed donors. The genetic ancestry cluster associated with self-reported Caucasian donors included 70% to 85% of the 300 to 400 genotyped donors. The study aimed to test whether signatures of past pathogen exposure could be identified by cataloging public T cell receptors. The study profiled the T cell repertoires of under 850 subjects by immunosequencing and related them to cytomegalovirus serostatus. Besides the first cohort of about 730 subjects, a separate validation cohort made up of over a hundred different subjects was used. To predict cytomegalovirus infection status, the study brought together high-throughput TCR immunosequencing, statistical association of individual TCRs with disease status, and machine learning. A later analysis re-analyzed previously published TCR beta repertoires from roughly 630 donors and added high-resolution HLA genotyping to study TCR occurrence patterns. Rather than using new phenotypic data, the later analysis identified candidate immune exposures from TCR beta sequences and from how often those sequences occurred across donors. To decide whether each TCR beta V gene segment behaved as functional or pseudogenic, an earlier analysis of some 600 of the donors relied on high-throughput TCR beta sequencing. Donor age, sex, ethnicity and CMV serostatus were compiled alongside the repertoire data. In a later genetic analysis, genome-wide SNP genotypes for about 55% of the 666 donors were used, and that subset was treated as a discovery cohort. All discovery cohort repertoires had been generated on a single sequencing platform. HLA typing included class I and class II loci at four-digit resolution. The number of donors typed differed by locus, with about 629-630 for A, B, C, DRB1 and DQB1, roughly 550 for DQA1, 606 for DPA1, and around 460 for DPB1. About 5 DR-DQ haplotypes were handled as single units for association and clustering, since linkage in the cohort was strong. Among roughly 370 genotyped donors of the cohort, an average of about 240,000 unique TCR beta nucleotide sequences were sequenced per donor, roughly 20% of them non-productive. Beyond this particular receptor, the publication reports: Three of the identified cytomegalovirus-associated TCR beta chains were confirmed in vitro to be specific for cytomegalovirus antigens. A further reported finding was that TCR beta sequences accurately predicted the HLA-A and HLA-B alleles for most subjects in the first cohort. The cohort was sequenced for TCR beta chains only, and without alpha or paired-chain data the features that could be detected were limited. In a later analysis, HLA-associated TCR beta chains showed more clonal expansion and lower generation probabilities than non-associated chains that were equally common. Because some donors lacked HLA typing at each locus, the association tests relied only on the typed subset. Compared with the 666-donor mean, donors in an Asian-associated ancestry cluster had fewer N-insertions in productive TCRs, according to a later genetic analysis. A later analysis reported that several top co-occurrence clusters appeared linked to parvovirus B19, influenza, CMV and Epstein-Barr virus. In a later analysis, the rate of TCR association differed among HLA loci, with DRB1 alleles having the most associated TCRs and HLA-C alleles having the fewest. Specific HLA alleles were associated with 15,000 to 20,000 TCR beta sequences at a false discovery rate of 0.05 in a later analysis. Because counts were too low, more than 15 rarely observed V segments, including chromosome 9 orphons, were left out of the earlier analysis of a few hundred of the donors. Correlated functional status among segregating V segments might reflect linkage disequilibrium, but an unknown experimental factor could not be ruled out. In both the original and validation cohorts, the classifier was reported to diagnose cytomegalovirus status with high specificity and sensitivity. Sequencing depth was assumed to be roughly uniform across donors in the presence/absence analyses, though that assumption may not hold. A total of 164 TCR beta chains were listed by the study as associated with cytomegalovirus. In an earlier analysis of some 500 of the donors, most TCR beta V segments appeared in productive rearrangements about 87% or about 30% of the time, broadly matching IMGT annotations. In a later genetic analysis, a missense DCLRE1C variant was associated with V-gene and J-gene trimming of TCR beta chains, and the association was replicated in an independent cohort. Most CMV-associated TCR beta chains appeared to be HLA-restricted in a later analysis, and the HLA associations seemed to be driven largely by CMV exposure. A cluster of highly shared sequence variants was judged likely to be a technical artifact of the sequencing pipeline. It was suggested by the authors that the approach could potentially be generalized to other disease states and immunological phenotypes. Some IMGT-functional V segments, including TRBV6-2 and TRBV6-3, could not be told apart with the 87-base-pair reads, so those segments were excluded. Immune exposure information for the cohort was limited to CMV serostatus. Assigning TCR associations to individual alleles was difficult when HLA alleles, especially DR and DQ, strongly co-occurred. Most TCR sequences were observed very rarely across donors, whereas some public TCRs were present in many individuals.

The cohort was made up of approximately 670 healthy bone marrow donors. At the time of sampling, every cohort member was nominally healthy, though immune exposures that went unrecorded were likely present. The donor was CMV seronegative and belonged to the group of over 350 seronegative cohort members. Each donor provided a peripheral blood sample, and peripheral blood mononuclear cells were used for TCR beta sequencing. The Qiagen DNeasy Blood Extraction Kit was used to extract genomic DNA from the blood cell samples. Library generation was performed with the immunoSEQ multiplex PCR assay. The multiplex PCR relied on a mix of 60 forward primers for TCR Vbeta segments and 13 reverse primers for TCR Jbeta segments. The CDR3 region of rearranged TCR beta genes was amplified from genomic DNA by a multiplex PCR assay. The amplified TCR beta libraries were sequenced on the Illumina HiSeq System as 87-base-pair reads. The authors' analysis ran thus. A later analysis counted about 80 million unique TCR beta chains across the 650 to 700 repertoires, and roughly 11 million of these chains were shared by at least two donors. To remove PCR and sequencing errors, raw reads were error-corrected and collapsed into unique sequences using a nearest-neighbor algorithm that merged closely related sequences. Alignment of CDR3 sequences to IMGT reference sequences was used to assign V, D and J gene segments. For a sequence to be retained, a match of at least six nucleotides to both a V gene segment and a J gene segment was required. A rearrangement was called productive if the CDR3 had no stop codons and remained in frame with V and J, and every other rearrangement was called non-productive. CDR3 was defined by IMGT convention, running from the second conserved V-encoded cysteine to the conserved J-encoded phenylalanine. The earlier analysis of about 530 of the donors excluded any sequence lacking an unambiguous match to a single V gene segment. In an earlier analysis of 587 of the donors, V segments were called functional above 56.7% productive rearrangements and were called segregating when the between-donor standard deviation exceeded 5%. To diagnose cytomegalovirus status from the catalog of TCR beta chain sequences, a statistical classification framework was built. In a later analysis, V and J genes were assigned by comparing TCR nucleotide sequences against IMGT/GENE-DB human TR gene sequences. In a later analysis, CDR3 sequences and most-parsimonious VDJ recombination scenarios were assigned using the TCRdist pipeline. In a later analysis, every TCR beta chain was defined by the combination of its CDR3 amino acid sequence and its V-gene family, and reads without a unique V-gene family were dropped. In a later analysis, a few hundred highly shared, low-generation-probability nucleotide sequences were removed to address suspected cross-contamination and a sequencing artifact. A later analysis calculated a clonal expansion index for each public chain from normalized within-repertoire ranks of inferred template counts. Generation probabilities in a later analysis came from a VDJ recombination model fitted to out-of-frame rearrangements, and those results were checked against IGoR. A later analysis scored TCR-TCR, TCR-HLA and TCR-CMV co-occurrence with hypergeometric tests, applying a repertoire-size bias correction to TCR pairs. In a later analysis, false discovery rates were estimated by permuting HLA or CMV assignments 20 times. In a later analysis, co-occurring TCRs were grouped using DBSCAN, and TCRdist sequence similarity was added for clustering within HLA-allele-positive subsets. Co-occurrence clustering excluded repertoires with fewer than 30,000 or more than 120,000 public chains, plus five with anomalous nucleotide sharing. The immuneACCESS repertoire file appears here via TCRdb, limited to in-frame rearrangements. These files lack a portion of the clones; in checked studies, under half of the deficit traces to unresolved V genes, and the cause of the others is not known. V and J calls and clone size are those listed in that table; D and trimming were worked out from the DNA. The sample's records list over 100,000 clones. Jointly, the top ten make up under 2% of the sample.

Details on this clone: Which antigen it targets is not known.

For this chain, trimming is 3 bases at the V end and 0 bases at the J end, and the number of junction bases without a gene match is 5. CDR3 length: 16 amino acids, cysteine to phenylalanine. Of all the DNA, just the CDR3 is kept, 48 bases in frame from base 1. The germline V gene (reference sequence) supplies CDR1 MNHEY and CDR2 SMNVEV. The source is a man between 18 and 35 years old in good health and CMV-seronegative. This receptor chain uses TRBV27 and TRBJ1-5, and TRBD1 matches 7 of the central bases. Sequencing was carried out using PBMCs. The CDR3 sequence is CASSLTGLYSNQPQHF. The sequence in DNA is TGTGCCAGCAGTTTGACAGGGCTTTATAGCAATCAGCCCCAGCATTTT.